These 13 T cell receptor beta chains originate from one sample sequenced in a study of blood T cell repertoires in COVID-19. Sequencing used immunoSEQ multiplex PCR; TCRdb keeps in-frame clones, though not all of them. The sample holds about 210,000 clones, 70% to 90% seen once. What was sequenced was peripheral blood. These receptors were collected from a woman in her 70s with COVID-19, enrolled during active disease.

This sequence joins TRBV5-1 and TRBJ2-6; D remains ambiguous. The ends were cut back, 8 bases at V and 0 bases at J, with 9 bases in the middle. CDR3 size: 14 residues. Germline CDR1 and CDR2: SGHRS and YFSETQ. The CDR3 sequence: CASQLSSGANVLTF. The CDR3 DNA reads TGCGCCAGTCAACTTTCCTCTGGGGCCAACGTCCTGACTTTC.

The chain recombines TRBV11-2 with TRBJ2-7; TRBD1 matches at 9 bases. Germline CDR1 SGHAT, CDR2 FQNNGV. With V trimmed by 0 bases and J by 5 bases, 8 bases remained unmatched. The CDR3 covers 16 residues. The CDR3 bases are TGTGCCAGCAGCTTAGAGGGACAGGGACTTTCTAACGAGCAGTACTTC. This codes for CASSLEGQGLSNEQYF.

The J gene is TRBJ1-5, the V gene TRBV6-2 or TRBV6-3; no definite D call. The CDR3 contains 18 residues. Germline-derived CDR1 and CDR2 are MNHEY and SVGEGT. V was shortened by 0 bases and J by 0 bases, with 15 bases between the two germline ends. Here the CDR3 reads CASSYSIRGAFSNQPQHF. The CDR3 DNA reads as TGTGCCAGCAGTTACTCGATCCGGGGAGCTTTTAGCAATCAGCCCCAGCATTTT.

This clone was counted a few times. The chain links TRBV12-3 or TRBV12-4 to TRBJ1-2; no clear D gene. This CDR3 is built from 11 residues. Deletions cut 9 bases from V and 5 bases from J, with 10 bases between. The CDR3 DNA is TGTGCCAGTCGAGGATTTTATGGCTACACCTTC. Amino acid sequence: CASRGFYGYTF.

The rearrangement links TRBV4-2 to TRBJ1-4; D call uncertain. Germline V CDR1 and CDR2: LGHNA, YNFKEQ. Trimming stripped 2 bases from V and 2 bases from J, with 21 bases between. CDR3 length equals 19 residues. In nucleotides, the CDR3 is TGTGCCAGCAGCCAACGCCCTCCCGCGGAAGGGAGGACTAATGAAAAACTGTTTTTT. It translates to CASSQRPPAEGRTNEKLFF.

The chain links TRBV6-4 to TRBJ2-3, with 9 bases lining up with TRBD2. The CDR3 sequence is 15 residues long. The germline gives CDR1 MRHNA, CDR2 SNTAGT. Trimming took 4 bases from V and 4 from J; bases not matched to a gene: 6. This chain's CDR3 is CASSALAGIADTQYF. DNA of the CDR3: TGTGCCAGCAGTGCGCTAGCGGGGATCGCAGATACGCAGTATTTT.

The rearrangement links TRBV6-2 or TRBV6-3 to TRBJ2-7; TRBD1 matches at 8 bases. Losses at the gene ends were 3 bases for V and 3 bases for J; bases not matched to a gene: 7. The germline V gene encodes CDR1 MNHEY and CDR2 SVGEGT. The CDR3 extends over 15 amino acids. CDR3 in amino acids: CASSYTDRENYEQYF. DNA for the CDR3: TGTGCCAGCAGTTATACGGACAGGGAAAACTACGAGCAGTACTTC.

CDR3 loop: CASSSTTGYEKLFF. CDR3 nucleotides: TGTGCCAGCAGCTCGACGACAGGGTACGAAAAACTGTTTTTT. This chain uses TRBV11-3 with TRBJ1-4, with TRBD1 matching 7 bases. The CDR3 is made up of 14 amino acids. Germline trimming cut 4 bases from V and 8 bases from J; bases unmatched to any gene: 7. The germline V gene encodes CDR1 SGHNT and CDR2 YENEEA.

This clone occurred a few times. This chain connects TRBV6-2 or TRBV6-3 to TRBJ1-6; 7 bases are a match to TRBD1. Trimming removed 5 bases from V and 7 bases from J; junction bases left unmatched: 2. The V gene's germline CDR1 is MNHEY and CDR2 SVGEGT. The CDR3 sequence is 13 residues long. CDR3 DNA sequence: TGTGCCAGCAGTGACAGGGAGAATTCACCCCTCCACTTT. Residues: CASSDRENSPLHF.

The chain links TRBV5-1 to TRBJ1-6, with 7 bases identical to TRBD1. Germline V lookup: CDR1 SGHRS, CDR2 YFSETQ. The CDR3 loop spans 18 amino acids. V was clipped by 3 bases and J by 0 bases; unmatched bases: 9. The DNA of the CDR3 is TGCGCCAGCAGCTCCCAGGACAGGTTGAGCTCCTATAATTCACCCCTCCACTTT. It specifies CASSSQDRLSSYNSPLHF.

CDR3 amino acids: CASGLTGGNTIYF. CDR3 DNA sequence: TGTGCCAGTGGCCTGACAGGGGGCAACACCATATATTTT. V gene TRBV25-1 combines with J gene TRBJ1-3; 10 nucleotides match TRBD1. Unmatched junction bases numbered 6, after V lost 9 bases and J lost 7 bases. The CDR3 is made up of 13 amino acids. In germline, CDR1 is MGHDK, CDR2 SYGVNS.

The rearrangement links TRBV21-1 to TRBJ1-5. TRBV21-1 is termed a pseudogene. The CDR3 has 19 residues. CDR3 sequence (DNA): TGTGCCAGCAGCAAAGACGGGCGGGGTCACTTCAGGGGCAATCAGCCCCAGCATTTT. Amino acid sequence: CASSKDGRGHFRGNQPQHF.

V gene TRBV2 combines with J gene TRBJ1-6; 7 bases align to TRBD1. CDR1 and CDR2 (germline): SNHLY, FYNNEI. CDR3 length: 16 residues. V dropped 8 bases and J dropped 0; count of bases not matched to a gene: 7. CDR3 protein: CASDSGQSSYNSPLHF. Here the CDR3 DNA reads TGTGCCAGCGATTCGGGACAGAGCTCCTATAATTCACCCCTCCACTTT.